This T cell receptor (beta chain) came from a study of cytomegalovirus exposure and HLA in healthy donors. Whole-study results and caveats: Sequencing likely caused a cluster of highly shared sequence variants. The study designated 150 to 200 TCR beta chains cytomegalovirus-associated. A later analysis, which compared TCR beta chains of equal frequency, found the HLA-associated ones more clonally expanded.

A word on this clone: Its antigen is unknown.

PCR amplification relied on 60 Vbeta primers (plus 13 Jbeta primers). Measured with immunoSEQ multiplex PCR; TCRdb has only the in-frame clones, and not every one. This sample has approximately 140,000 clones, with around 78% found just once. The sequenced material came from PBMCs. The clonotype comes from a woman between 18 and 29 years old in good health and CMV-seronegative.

The CDR3 nucleotides are TGTGCCAGCAGCTACGGTGGAGCGGCCGGTAATGAGCAGTTCTTC. Translating it yields CASSYGGAAGNEQFF. The genes are TRBV7-2 and TRBJ2-1; weak D call: TRBD2 (5 bases). The CDR3 extends over 15 amino acids. V dropped 4 bases and J dropped 7 bases, with 17 bases sitting between them. Germline V gives CDR1 SGHTA, CDR2 FQGNSA.